Listed below are T cell receptor beta chains from one sample, sequenced in a study of blood T cell repertoires in COVID-19. Clones were sequenced by immunoSEQ multiplex PCR, and TCRdb holds only the in-frame ones, with some missing. The sample carries about 58,000 clones, approximately 86% recorded once. Sequenced: peripheral blood. The receptors derive from a human donor with active COVID-19. The donor label of this sample is uncertain. Each CDR3 is given without its conserved first and last residue.

CDR3aa	j_gene	v_gene
ASSPGTGGYGYT	TRBJ1-2	TRBV28
ATKDRDDNEQF	TRBJ2-1	TRBV10-3
ASSLGRGNQPQH	TRBJ1-5	TRBV13
SVEVAGQTDTQY	TRBJ2-3	TRBV29-1
AISDRGQGYT	TRBJ1-2	TRBV10-3
ASSLGTSGAQETQY	TRBJ2-5	TRBV5-1
ASSMERTNTGELF	TRBJ2-2	TRBV19
ASSSGLRGGYT	TRBJ1-2	TRBV6-5
ATSSLSGGREKLF	TRBJ1-4	TRBV15
ASSLGADTEAF	TRBJ1-1	TRBV6-5
ASSPSHGVEAF	TRBJ1-1	TRBV12-3/TRBV12-4
ASSPDRRGQETQY	TRBJ2-5	TRBV18
ASSLKTSGRSADTQY	TRBJ2-3	TRBV5-1
SAGDFYEQY	TRBJ2-7	TRBV20-1
ASSGAGTGGHEQY	TRBJ2-7	TRBV28
ASSSGTARNHGELF	TRBJ2-2	TRBV7-3
ASSLRWSNQPQH	TRBJ1-5	TRBV27
AWTSVHRSYEQY	TRBJ2-7	TRBV30
ASSWDTDNEQF	TRBJ2-1	TRBV28
ASSGLRSTNYGYT	TRBJ1-2	TRBV11-2
ASSPGHGGMNEQY	TRBJ2-7	TRBV28
ASSRNTEAF	TRBJ1-1	TRBV25-1